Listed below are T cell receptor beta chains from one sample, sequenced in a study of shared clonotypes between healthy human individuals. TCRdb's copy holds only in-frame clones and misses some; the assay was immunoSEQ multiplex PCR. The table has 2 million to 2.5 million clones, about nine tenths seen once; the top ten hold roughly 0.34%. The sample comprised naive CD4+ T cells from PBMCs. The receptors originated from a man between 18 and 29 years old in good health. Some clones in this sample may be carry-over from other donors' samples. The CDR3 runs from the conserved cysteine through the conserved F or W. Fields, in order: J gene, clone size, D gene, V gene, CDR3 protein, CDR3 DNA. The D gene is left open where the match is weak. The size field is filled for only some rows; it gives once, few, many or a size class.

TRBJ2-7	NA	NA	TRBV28	CASSLRFTPATEQYF	TGTGCCAGCAGTTTGCGGTTCACCCCCGCCACCGAGCAGTACTTC
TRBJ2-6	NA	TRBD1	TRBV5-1	CASSQDRDRRYGANVLTF	TGCGCCAGCAGCCAAGACCGGGACAGGAGATATGGGGCCAACGTCCTGACTTTC
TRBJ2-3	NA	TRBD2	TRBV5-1	CASGSSGAPADTQYF	TGCGCCAGCGGATCTAGCGGGGCCCCGGCAGATACGCAGTATTTT
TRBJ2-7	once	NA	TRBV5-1	CASSLDSSIIYEQYF	TGCGCCAGCAGCTTGGACAGCTCAATTATCTACGAGCAGTACTTC
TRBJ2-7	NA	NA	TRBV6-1	CASMSDYGTYEQYF	TGTGCCAGCATGAGCGACTATGGGACCTACGAGCAGTACTTC
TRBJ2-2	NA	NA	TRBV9	CASSVDRYTGELFF	TGTGCCAGCAGCGTAGACAGGTACACCGGGGAGCTGTTTTTT
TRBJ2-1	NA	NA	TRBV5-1	CASSLGLKDEQFF	TGCGCCAGCAGCTTGGGACTAAAAGATGAGCAGTTCTTC
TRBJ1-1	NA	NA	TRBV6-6	CASSREPNTEAFF	TGTGCCAGCAGTCGAGAACCTAACACTGAAGCTTTCTTT
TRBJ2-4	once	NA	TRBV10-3	CATSGVAKNIQYF	TGTGCCACCTCGGGCGTCGCCAAAAACATTCAGTACTTC
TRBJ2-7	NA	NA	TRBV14	CASSQDRGPYEQYF	TGTGCCAGCAGCCAAGATCGGGGACCCTACGAGCAGTACTTC
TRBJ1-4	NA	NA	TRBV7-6	CASNRGADDEKLFF	TGTGCCAGCAACCGAGGGGCAGACGATGAAAAACTGTTTTTT
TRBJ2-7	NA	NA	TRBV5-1	CASSSDPRSEQYF	TGCGCCAGCAGCTCCGACCCTCGAAGCGAGCAGTACTTC
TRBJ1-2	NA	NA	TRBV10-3	CAISGGTVYGYTF	TGTGCCATCAGTGGGGGCACAGTTTATGGCTACACCTTC
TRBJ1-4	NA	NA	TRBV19	CASSPFGTREKLFF	TGTGCCAGTAGTCCATTCGGGACGCGTGAAAAACTGTTTTTT
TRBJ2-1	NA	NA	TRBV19	CASKEAGLYNEQFF	TGTGCCAGTAAAGAGGCGGGACTCTACAATGAGCAGTTCTTC
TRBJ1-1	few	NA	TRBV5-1	CASSSWQNTEAFF	TGCGCCAGCAGCTCGTGGCAGAACACTGAAGCTTTCTTT
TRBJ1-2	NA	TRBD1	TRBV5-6	CATRDRGRGYGYTF	TGTGCCACCCGGGACAGGGGGCGAGGCTATGGCTACACCTTC
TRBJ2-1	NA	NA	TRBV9	CASSVGPSLTYNEQFF	TGTGCCAGCAGCGTAGGTCCTAGCCTCACCTACAATGAGCAGTTCTTC
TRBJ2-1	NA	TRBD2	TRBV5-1	CASSPGLGSGRDNEQFF	TGCGCCAGCAGCCCAGGACTGGGTAGCGGGAGAGACAATGAGCAGTTCTTC
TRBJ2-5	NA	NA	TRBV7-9	CASSLNVGGQETQYF	TGTGCCAGCAGCTTAAATGTGGGGGGCCAAGAGACCCAGTACTTC
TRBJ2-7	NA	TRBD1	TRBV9	CASSVEGGNYEQYF	TGTGCCAGCAGCGTAGAAGGGGGCAACTACGAGCAGTACTTC
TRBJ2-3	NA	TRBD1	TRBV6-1	CASSEMMGQGTDTQYF	TGTGCCAGCAGTGAAATGATGGGACAGGGAACAGATACGCAGTATTTT
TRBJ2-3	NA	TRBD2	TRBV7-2	CASSLSGRAWDTQYF	TGTGCCAGCAGCCTAAGCGGGAGGGCCTGGGATACGCAGTATTTT
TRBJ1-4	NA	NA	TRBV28	CASSISREKLFF	TGTGCCAGCAGTATCAGTCGCGAAAAACTGTTTTTT
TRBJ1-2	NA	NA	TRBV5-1	CASSEGGGGYGYTF	TGCGCCAGCAGCGAGGGGGGAGGCGGCTATGGCTACACCTTC
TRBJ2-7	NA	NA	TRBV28	CASSGGTLRIDEQYF	TGTGCCAGCAGCGGAGGGACACTGAGGATCGACGAGCAGTACTTC
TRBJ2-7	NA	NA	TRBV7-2	CASSFYGGEQYF	TGTGCCAGCAGCTTTTATGGAGGGGAGCAGTACTTC
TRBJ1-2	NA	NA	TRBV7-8	CASSLVSNLYGYTF	TGTGCCAGCAGCTTAGTATCCAACCTCTATGGCTACACCTTC
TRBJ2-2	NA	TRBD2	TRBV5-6	CASSWGLGSGRADTGELFF	TGTGCCAGCAGCTGGGGGTTAGGTAGCGGGAGGGCCGACACCGGGGAGCTGTTTTTT